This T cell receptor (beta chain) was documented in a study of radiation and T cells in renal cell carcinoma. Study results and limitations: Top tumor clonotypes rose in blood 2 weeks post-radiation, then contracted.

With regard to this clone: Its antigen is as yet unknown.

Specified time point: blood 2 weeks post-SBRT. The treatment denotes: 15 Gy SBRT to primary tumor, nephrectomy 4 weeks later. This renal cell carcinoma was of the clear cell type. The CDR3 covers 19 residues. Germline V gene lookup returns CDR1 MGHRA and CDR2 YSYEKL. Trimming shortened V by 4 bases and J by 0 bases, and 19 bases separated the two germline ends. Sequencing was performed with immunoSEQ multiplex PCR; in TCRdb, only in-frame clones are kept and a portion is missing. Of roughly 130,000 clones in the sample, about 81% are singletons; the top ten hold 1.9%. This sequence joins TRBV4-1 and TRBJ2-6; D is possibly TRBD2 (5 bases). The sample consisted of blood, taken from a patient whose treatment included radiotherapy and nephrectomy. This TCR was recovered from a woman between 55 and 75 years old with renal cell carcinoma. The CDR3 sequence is CASSPARGPVLSGANVLTF. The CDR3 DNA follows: TGCGCCAGCAGCCCCGCCCGGGGTCCCGTTCTCTCTGGGGCCAACGTCCTGACTTTC.